Listed here are 30 T cell receptor beta chains from one sample, sequenced in a study of post-analysis software for immune sequencing data. Antigen specificity for these receptors is unknown. Incorporated into the TCR beta cDNA libraries were unique molecular identifiers, which served to reduce PCR and sequencing biases. A single record per CDR3 protein comes from TCRdb applying MiXCR to the PCR reads. The data hold approximately 350,000 distinct CDR3 sequences, with roughly 36% observed a single time. Study-wide points: Controls showed lower frequencies than patients for roughly five TRBV segments, and TRBV5-6, TRBV5-1 and TRBV20-1 were among these.

Sequencing input: blood. These receptors came from a girl aged 10-17 years with multiple sclerosis.

CDR3: CASSVDSSGANVLTF. The CDR3 coding sequence is TGTGCCAGCTCAGTCGACAGCTCTGGGGCCAACGTCCTGACTTTC. This sequence joins TRBV18 and TRBJ2-6; D perhaps matches TRBD1 (5 bases). Germline CDR1 is KGHSH and CDR2 is LQKENI. CDR3 size: 15 residues. V was trimmed by 5 bases and J by 0 bases, leaving 8 bases between them.

The V call is TRBV6-5, the J call TRBJ1-6; possibly TRBD1 for D (6 bases). Germline CDR1 and CDR2: MNHEY and SVGAGI. Trimming cost V 6 bases and J 6 bases, with 12 bases left between them. The CDR3 is 14 amino acids. CDR3 DNA sequence: TGTGCCAGCAGACTGGGGGGCGGTAATTCACCCCTCCACTTT. This sequence encodes CASRLGGGNSPLHF.

The chain carries TRBV7-2 and TRBJ2-1, with no clear D. The CDR3 is 12 amino acids. Trimming took 0 bases from V and 15 from J, leaving 12 bases between them. Looked up from germline, CDR1 is SGHTA and CDR2 is FQGNSA. The CDR3 is CASSLALGDRFF. CDR3 DNA: TGTGCCAGCAGCTTAGCGCTCGGTGACCGGTTCTTC. Using reference TRBV7-2 and TRBJ2-1 for the parts outside the CDR3, the full variable domain is GAGVSQSPSNKVTEKGKDVELRCDPISGHTALYWYRQSLGQGLEFLIYFQGNSAPDKSGLPSDRFSAERTGGSVSTLTIQRTQQEDSAVYLCASSLALGDRFFGPGTRLTVL.

Ten or more counts support this clonotype. The rearrangement uses TRBV12-3 or TRBV12-4 and TRBJ2-5, with D maybe TRBD1 (6 bases). This CDR3 contains 13 residues. The V end was cut by 6 bases, the J end by 4 bases, with 12 bases between. The CDR3 DNA reads TGTGCCAGCAGCCGGGACACGGTAGAGACCCAGTACTTC. Translated, it gives CASSRDTVETQYF.

This chain connects TRBV7-9 to TRBJ1-1, with D possibly being TRBD1 (5 bases). From germline, CDR1 is SEHNR and CDR2 FQNEAQ (reference sequence). Trimming left V 0 bases short and J 7 bases short, with 15 bases between. The CDR3 is 15 residues long. CDR3 amino acids: CASSLAGISGREAFF. The CDR3 region has the DNA TGTGCCAGCAGCTTAGCAGGGATATCGGGGCGTGAAGCTTTCTTT. Looking up the rest from reference TRBV7-9 and TRBJ1-1 gives the full variable domain: DTGVSQNPRHKITKRGQNVTFRCDPISEHNRLYWYRQTLGQGPEFLTYFQNEAQLEKSRLLSDRFSAERPKGSFSTLEIQRTEQGDSAMYLCASSLAGISGREAFFGQGTRLTVV.

Worth noting for this clonotype: At one boundary the junction diverges from the germline segment, which might be a read error. The chain recombines TRBV20-1 with TRBJ2-1; possibly TRBD2 for D (5 bases). CDR1 DFQATT and CDR2 SNEGSKA come from the germline V gene (reference sequence). There are 12 residues in the CDR3. The CDR3: CSTSFPYNEQFF. CDR3 bases: TGCAGTACTAGTTTTCCCTACAATGAGCAGTTCTTC.

This clonotype was counted only a few times. This chain joins TRBV7-2 and TRBJ1-4; 8 positions match TRBD1. The V gene's germline CDR1 is SGHTA and CDR2 FQGNSA. The CDR3 contains 14 residues. V shed 5 bases, J shed 8 bases, and the junction held 7 bases outside the gene matches. The CDR3 spells CASSRDRTGEKLFF. DNA of the CDR3: TGTGCCAGCAGCCGGGACAGGACGGGGGAAAAACTGTTTTTT. Filled out from reference TRBV7-2 and TRBJ1-4, the complete variable domain reads GAGVSQSPSNKVTEKGKDVELRCDPISGHTALYWYRQSLGQGLEFLIYFQGNSAPDKSGLPSDRFSAERTGGSVSTLTIQRTQQEDSAVYLCASSRDRTGEKLFFGSGTQLSVL.

This sequence joins TRBV20-1 and TRBJ2-1; weak D call: TRBD2 (6 bases). Germline assignment: CDR1 DFQATT and CDR2 SNEGSKA (reference sequence). The CDR3 has 12 amino acids. The CDR3 region is CRGSGSYNEQFF. The CDR3 DNA reads as TGCAGGGGTAGCGGATCCTACAATGAGCAGTTCTTC.

Worth noting for this clonotype: At one end, the junction sequence differs from germline, possibly due to a read error. The genes are TRBV12-3 or TRBV12-4 and TRBJ2-5; TRBD1 matches 10 bases. The CDR3 contains 14 residues. The CDR3 is CVSSLGQGGETQYF. The CDR3 nucleotides are TGTGTCAGCAGTCTAGGACAGGGGGGAGAGACCCAGTACTTC.

Turning to this clonotype: At one end the junction does not follow the germline gene, possibly because of a read error. This chain connects TRBV12-3 or TRBV12-4 to TRBJ1-1, with TRBD1 matching 8 bases. The CDR3 extends over 15 amino acids. The CDR3 is CANSLADTGGTEAFF. The CDR3 nucleotides are TGTGCCAACAGTCTCGCAGACACAGGGGGCACTGAAGCTTTCTTT.

There are a few counts of this clonotype. The chain joins TRBV6-5 to TRBJ2-5; D ambiguous. Deletions cut 0 bases from V and 0 bases from J, with 5 bases between. Germline V gene data show CDR1 as MNHEY and CDR2 as SVGAGI. The length of the CDR3 is 14 residues. CDR3 protein: CASSYSGYQETQYF. The CDR3 DNA sequence: TGTGCCAGCAGTTACTCTGGGTACCAAGAGACCCAGTACTTC.

This clonotype was detected only a few times. The V and J genes are TRBV7-2 and TRBJ2-3; TRBD2 is a possible D gene (5 bases). CDR1 SGHTA and CDR2 FQGNSA come from the germline V gene. The CDR3 runs 18 residues. V dropped 1 base and J dropped 0 bases, with 17 bases sitting between them. The CDR3 nucleotides read TGTGCCAGCAGCTTAGGGGGATTTGGGGAGAGAAGCACAGATACGCAGTATTTT. It is translated as CASSLGGFGERSTDTQYF.

The chain joins TRBV6-6 to TRBJ1-5; D not certain. Deletions cut 6 bases from V and 5 bases from J, with 5 bases between. The CDR3 totals 11 residues. CDR1 is MNHNY and CDR2 is SVGAGI in the germline V gene (reference sequence). Here the CDR3 DNA reads TGTGCCAGCAGCCGGGATCAGCCCCAGCATTTT. Translated, it gives CASSRDQPQHF.

This clonotype has ten or more counts. The chain carries TRBV29-1 and TRBJ2-3; maybe TRBD2 (7 bases). The germline V gene has CDR1 SQVTM and CDR2 ANQGSEA. Trimming cost V 5 bases and J 1 base, with 16 bases left between them. There are 15 residues in the CDR3. The CDR3 DNA reads TGCAGCGTTACCTGGAGGCGGGGGCGCACAGATACGCAGTATTTT. Its protein is CSVTWRRGRTDTQYF.

This clonotype was seen more than once but under ten times. The genes are TRBV4-2 and TRBJ2-3; D tentatively fits TRBD1 or TRBD2 (5 bases each). The CDR3 loop spans 14 amino acids. Trimming removed 3 bases from V and 5 bases from J, with 12 bases in between. Germline values: CDR1 LGHNA, CDR2 YNFKEQ. CDR3 protein: CASSQSGTQDTQYF. The CDR3 bases are TGTGCCAGCAGCCAGTCCGGGACCCAAGATACGCAGTATTTT.

The chain combines TRBV11-1 with TRBJ2-3; TRBD1 agrees at 8 bases. From germline, CDR1 is SGHAT and CDR2 FQDESV (reference sequence). CDR3 size: 15 residues. The trim removed 5 bases at V and 4 bases at J, leaving 8 bases unmatched. The DNA of the CDR3 is TGTGCCAGCAGCCTTATGGTGACAGGGGCAGATACGCAGTATTTT. It encodes CASSLMVTGADTQYF.

The rearrangement links TRBV12-3 or TRBV12-4 to TRBJ1-5, with 8 bases fitting TRBD1. Trimming took 1 base from V and 6 from J; bases not matched to a gene: 14. The length of the CDR3 is 18 residues. The CDR3 bases are TGTGCCAGCAGTTTAGGGATAAGGACAGGGCCCCGATCTCAGCCCCAGCATTTT. It encodes CASSLGIRTGPRSQPQHF.

The chain uses TRBV27 and TRBJ1-6; D gene uncertain. V gave up 8 bases and J gave up 0 bases, with 5 bases separating them. Germline V gene sequence: CDR1 MNHEY, CDR2 SMNVEV (reference sequence). The CDR3 covers 13 residues. The CDR3 protein is CASGSSYNSPLHF. In nucleotides, the CDR3 is TGTGCCAGCGGTAGCTCCTATAATTCACCCCTCCACTTT.

On this clonotype itself: Mismatch with germline at one junction end may stem from a read error. The chain couples TRBV12-3 or TRBV12-4 to TRBJ2-7; D gene unclear. The CDR3 has 14 amino acids. As DNA, the CDR3 is TGTGTCAGCAGTTTAGCTGGCAGAGCCTACGAGCAGTACTTC. Protein sequence: CVSSLAGRAYEQYF.

The CDR3 DNA is TGCGCCAGCAGCCAACCCTCTACGGACAGAGTCCAAAACACCATATATTTT. It codes for CASSQPSTDRVQNTIYF. V and J are TRBV4-1 and TRBJ1-3; tentative D call: TRBD1 (6 bases). The germline CDR1 and CDR2 sequences are MGHRA and YSYEKL. This CDR3 contains 17 residues. Trimming took 2 bases from V and 6 from J, leaving 20 bases between them.

CDR3 DNA: TGTGCCAGCACCCGACAGGCCTTAAGCTCCTACAATGAGCAGTTCTTC. It yields the protein CASTRQALSSYNEQFF. The V gene is TRBV5-5, the J gene TRBJ2-1, with a weak D call TRBD1 (6 bases). V was shortened by 6 bases and J by 0 bases, with 16 bases between the two germline ends. The CDR3 covers 16 residues. The germline V gene has CDR1 SGHKS and CDR2 YYEKEE (reference sequence).

The J gene is TRBJ2-7, the V gene TRBV9, with D perhaps being TRBD1 or TRBD2 (5 bases each). The CDR3 sequence is 15 residues long. V gave up 0 bases and J gave up 2 bases, with 12 bases separating them. Germline V CDR1 and CDR2: SGDLS, YYNGEE. This chain's CDR3 is CASSVDRDGPYEQYF. The CDR3 coding sequence is TGTGCCAGCAGCGTAGATCGGGACGGTCCCTACGAGCAGTACTTC.

A few counts support this clonotype. This chain uses TRBV29-1 with TRBJ2-1; D is perhaps TRBD2 (5 bases). Between the trimmed V and J ends, which lost 3 bases and 4 bases, there was a span of 7 bases. Germline values: CDR1 SQVTM, CDR2 ANQGSEA. The CDR3 totals 12 residues. The CDR3 coding sequence is TGCAGCGTTGATGAGGGTTACAATGAGCAGTTCTTC. It yields the protein CSVDEGYNEQFF.

The chain employs TRBV5-1 and TRBJ1-1, with D tentatively TRBD1 (6 bases). Germline CDR1 and CDR2: SGHRS and YFSETQ. The CDR3 totals 15 residues. V was pared by 0 bases and J by 4 bases, with 13 bases between. The chain's CDR3 is CASSLVSGGSTEAFF. In DNA form, the CDR3 reads TGCGCCAGCAGCTTGGTGTCCGGGGGCAGCACTGAAGCTTTCTTT.

This clonotype was detected only a few times. The CDR3: CASSLQGSNNQPQHF. In nucleotides, the CDR3 is TGTGCCAGCAGCCTTCAGGGGTCAAACAATCAGCCCCAGCATTTT. The chain links TRBV7-6 to TRBJ1-5; D is possibly TRBD1 (6 bases). Trimming shortened V by 5 bases and J by 3 bases, and 14 bases separated the two germline ends. Germline CDR1 reads SGHVS; CDR2 reads FNYEAQ. The CDR3 loop spans 15 amino acids.

The chain combines TRBV7-9 with TRBJ1-4; possibly TRBD1 for D (5 bases). Trimming cost V 5 bases and J 4 bases, with 14 bases left between them. The V gene's germline CDR1 is SEHNR and CDR2 FQNEAQ (reference sequence). The CDR3 extends over 15 amino acids. The CDR3: CASSRWSRVNEKLFF. The CDR3 nucleotides read TGTGCCAGCAGCAGATGGTCCAGGGTTAATGAAAAACTGTTTTTT.

This CDR3 reads CASSLEAGVYGYTF. The CDR3 DNA sequence: TGTGCCAGCAGCTTAGAGGCAGGGGTCTATGGCTACACCTTC. The V gene is TRBV7-2, the J gene TRBJ1-2; D perhaps matches TRBD1 (6 bases). V lost 1 base to trimming and J lost 4 bases, with 10 bases between them. The germline CDR1 and CDR2 sequences are SGHTA and FQGNSA. The CDR3 length is 14 residues.

This clonotype appeared a few times. The rearrangement links TRBV27 to TRBJ1-5; a weak D match, TRBD1 (5 bases). The CDR3 contains 15 residues. Per the germline V gene, CDR1 is MNHEY and CDR2 is SMNVEV (reference sequence). Trimming took off 1 base at V and 4 bases at J, with 11 bases between the two ends. In DNA, the CDR3 is TGTGCCAGCAGTTTATGGGGAGGGGAGAATCAGCCCCAGCATTTT. Translation gives CASSLWGGENQPQHF.

The chain recombines TRBV12-3 or TRBV12-4 with TRBJ2-1; D not resolved. This CDR3 contains 13 residues. Between the trimmed V and J ends, which lost 3 bases and 10 bases, there was a span of 13 bases. The CDR3 sequence is CASSFSNSYEQFF. The CDR3 bases are TGTGCCAGCAGTTTCAGTAACTCCTACGAGCAGTTCTTC.

The V call is TRBV5-6, the J call TRBJ2-3, with 11 bases aligning to TRBD1. V lost 4 bases and J lost 6; bases outside the gene matches: 10. The germline CDR1 and CDR2 sequences are SGHDT and YYEEEE. The CDR3 length is 16 residues. CDR3 residues: CASSSGTGGVRDTQYF. In nucleotides, the CDR3 is TGTGCCAGCAGCAGCGGGACAGGGGGAGTCCGGGATACGCAGTATTTT.